The present TCR beta chain was sequenced within a study of cytomegalovirus exposure and HLA in healthy donors. With V trimmed by 6 bases and J by 2 bases, 1 base remained unmatched. The CDR3 contains 14 residues. CDR1 LGHNT and CDR2 FRNRAP come from the germline V gene. PCR amplification relied on 60 Vbeta primers (plus 13 Jbeta primers). TCRdb's copy holds only in-frame clones and misses some; the assay was immunoSEQ multiplex PCR. There are some 98,000 clones in the sample; 70% occur only once, and about 2.5% lies in the top ten. The genes are TRBV12-5 and TRBJ1-1, with TRBD1 matching over 12 bases. Sequencing input: PBMCs. This TCR was sampled from a man in his fifties in good health and CMV-seronegative. The CDR3 DNA is TGTGCTAGTGGGGGACAGGGGGCAAACACTGAAGCTTTCTTT. This gives the protein CASGGQGANTEAFF.